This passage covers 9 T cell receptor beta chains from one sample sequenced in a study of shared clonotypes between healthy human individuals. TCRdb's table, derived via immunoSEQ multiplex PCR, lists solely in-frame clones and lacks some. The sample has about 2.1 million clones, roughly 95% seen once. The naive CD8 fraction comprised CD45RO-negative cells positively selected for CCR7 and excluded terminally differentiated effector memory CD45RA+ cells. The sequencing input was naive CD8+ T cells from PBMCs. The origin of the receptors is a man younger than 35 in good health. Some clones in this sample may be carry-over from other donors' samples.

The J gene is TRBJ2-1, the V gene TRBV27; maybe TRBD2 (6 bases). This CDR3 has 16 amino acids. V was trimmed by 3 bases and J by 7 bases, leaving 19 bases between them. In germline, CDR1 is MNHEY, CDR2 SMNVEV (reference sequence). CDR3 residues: CASSFGLAMGGNEQFF. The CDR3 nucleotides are TGTGCCAGCAGTTTTGGCCTGGCGATGGGGGGTAATGAGCAGTTCTTC.

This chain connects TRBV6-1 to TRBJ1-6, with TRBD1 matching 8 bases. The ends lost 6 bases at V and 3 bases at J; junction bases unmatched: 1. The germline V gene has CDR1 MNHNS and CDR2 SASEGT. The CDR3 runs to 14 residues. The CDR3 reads CASRDRDYNSPLHF. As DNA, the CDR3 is TGTGCCAGCAGGGACAGGGACTATAATTCACCCCTCCACTTT.

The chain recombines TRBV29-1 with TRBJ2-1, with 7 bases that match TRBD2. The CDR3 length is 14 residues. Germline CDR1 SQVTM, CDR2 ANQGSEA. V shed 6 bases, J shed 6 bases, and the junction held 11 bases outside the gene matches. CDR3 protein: CSVAGDQLPNEQFF. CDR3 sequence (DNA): TGCAGCGTGGCGGGAGACCAACTTCCCAATGAGCAGTTCTTC.

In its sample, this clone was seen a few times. CDR3 sequence reads: CASVAGETQYF. The CDR3 bases are TGTGCCAGCGTCGCGGGAGAGACCCAGTACTTC. The V call is TRBV28, the J call TRBJ2-5; D may be TRBD2 (5 bases). The CDR3 consists of 11 residues. V was cut by 8 bases and J by 4 bases, with 8 bases left in between. Germline CDR1 MDHEN, CDR2 SYDVKM.

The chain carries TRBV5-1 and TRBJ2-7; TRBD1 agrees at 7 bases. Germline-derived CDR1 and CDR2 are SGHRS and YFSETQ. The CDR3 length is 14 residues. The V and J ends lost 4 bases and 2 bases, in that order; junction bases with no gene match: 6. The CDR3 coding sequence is TGCGCCAGCAGCCCGGTAGGGACAGCCTACGAGCAGTACTTC. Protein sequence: CASSPVGTAYEQYF.

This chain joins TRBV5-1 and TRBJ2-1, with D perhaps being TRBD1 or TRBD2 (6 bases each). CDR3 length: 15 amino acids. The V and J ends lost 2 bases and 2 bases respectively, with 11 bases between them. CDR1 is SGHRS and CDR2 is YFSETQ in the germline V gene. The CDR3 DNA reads TGCGCCAGCAGCTTCGGCCGGGGGCCCTACAATGAGCAGTTCTTC. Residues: CASSFGRGPYNEQFF.

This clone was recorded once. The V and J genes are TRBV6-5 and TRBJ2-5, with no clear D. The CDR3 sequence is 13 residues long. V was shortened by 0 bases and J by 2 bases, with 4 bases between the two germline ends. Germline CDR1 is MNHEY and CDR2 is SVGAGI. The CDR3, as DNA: TGTGCCAGCAGTTACTCCATTCAAGAGACCCAGTACTTC. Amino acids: CASSYSIQETQYF.

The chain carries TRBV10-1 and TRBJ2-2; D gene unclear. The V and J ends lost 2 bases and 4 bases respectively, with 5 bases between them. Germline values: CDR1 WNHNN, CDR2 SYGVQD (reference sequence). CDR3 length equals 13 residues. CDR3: CASSEQPTGELFF. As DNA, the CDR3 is TGCGCCAGCAGTGAGCAGCCCACCGGGGAGCTGTTTTTT.

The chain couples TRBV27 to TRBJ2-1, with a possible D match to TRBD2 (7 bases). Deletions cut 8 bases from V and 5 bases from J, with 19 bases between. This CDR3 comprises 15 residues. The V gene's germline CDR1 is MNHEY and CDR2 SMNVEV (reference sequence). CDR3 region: CASHPSAGANNEQFF. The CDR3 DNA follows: TGTGCCAGCCACCCCTCGGCGGGGGCAAACAATGAGCAGTTCTTC.